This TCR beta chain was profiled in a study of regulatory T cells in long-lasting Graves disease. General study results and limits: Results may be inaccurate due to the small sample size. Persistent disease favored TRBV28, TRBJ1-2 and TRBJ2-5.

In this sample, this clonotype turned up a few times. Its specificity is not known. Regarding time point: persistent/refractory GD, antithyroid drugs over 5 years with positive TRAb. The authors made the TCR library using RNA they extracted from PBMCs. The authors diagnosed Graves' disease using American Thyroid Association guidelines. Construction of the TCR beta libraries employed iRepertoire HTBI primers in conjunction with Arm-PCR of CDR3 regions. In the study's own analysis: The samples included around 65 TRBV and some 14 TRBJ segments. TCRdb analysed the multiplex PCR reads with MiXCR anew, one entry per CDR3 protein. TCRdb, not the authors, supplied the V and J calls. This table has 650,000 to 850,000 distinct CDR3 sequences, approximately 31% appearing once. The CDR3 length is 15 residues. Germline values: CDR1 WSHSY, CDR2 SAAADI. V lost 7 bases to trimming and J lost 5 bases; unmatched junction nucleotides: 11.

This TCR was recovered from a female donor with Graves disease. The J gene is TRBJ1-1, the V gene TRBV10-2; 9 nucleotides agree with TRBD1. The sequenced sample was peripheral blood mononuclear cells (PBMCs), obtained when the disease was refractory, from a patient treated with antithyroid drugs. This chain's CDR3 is CASIRTGEMRTEAFF. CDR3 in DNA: TGCGCCAGCATCAGGACAGGGGAGATGAGGACTGAAGCTTTCTTT.